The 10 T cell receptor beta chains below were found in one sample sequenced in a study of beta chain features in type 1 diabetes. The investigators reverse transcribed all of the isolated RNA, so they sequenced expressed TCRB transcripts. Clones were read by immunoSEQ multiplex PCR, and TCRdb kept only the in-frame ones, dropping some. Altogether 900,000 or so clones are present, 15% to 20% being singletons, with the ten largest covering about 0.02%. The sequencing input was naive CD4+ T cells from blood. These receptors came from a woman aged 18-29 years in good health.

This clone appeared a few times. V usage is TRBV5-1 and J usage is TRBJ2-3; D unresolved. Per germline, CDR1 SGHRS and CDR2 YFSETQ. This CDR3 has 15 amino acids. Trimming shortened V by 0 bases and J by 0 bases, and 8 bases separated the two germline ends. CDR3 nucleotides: TGCGCCAGCAGCTTGGCGACGCTCAGCACAGATACGCAGTATTTT. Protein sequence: CASSLATLSTDTQYF.

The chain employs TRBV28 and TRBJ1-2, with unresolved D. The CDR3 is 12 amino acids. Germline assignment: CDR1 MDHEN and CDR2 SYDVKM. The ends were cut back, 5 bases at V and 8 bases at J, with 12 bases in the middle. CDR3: CASSHLGGGYTF. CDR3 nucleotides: TGTGCCAGCAGTCACTTAGGAGGGGGCTACACCTTC.

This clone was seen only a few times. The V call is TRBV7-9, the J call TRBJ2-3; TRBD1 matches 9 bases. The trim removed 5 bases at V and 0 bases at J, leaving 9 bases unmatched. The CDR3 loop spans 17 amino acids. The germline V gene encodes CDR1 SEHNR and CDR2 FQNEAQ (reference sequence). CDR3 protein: CASSPDYRGPSTDTQYF. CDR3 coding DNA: TGTGCCAGCAGCCCCGACTACAGGGGGCCAAGCACAGATACGCAGTATTTT.

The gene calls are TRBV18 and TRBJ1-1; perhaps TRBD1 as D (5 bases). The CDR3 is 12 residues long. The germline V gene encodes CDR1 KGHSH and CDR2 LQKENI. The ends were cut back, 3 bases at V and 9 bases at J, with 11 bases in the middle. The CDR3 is CASSPDTGKAFF. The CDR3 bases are TGTGCCAGCTCACCGGATACAGGTAAAGCTTTCTTT.

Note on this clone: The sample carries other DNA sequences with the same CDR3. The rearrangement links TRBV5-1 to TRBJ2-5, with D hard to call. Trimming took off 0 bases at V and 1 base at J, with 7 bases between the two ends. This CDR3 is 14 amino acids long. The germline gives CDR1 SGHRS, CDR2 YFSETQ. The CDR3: CASSLGGPQETQYF. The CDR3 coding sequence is TGCGCCAGCAGCTTGGGCGGCCCCCAAGAGACCCAGTACTTC.

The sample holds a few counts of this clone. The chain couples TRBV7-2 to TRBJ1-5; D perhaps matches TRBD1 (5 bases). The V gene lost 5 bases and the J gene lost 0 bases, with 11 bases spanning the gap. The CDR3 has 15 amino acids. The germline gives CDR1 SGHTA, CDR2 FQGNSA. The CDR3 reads CASSPTGHSNQPQHF. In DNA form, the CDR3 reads TGTGCCAGCAGCCCCACAGGACATAGCAATCAGCCCCAGCATTTT.

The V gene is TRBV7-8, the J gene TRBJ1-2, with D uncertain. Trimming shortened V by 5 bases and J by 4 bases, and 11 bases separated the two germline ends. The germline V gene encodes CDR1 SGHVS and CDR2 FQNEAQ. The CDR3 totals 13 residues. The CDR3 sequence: CASSLSPAYGYTF. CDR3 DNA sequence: TGTGCCAGCAGCCTTAGCCCCGCCTATGGCTACACCTTC.

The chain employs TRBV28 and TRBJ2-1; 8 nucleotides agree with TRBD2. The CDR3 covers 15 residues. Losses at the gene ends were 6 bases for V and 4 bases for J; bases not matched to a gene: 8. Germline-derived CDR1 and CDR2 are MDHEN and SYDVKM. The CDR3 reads CASSLGRGAYNEQFF. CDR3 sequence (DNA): TGTGCCAGCAGCCTCGGGAGGGGGGCTTACAATGAGCAGTTCTTC.

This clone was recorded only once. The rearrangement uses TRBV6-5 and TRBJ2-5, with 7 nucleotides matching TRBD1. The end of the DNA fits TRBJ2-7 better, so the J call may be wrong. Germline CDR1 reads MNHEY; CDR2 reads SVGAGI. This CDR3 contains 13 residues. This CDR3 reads CASSYRGLGEQYF. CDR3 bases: TGTGCCAGCAGTTACAGGGGGCTGGGCGAGCAGTACTTC.

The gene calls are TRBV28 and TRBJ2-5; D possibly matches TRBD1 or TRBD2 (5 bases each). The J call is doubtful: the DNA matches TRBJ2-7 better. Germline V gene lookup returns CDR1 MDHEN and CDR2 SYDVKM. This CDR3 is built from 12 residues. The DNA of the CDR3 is TGTGCCAGCAGCCGGGGACGGACCGAGCAGTACTTC. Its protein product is CASSRGRTEQYF.